These 12 T cell receptor beta chains were all obtained from the same sample, sequenced in a study of blood T cell repertoires in COVID-19. Clones were read by immunoSEQ multiplex PCR, and TCRdb kept only the in-frame ones, dropping some. The sample holds some 100,000 clones, approximately 90% seen once. The sample was peripheral blood. The origin of the receptors is a man between 60 and 75 years old with acute or convalescent COVID-19.

The genes are TRBV5-4 and TRBJ2-1; a weak D match, TRBD2 (5 bases). There are 16 residues in the CDR3. V was trimmed by 4 bases and J by 3 bases, leaving 17 bases between them. Looked up from germline, CDR1 is SGHNT and CDR2 is YYREEE (reference sequence). CDR3 DNA: TGTGCCAGCAGCGCAAACGTGGGTAGCGTCTACAATGAGCAGTTCTTC. This sequence encodes CASSANVGSVYNEQFF.

The chain couples TRBV13 to TRBJ1-4; 7 bases align to TRBD1. Germline V gene data show CDR1 as PRHDT and CDR2 as FYEKMQ (reference sequence). With V trimmed by 6 bases and J by 8 bases, 9 bases remained unmatched. This CDR3 region has 14 residues. This CDR3 reads CASSRGTAGEKLFF. In nucleotides, the CDR3 is TGTGCCAGCAGTCGGGGGACAGCCGGGGAAAAACTGTTTTTT.

The rearrangement joins TRBV11-2 to TRBJ2-7, with D tentatively TRBD1 (5 bases). Germline loops: CDR1 SGHAT, CDR2 FQNNGV. This CDR3 is 15 amino acids long. Deletions cut 0 bases from V and 4 bases from J, with 13 bases between. This CDR3 reads CASSLDSQGRYEQYV. CDR3 DNA sequence: TGTGCCAGCAGCTTAGATAGCCAGGGAAGGTACGAGCAGTACGTC.

The chain is built from TRBV2 and TRBJ1-1, with D possibly matching TRBD1 (5 bases). This CDR3 has 15 residues. The V gene's germline CDR1 is SNHLY and CDR2 FYNNEI. With 7 bases removed from V and 3 bases from J, the gap between germline ends came to 18 bases. The CDR3 region has the DNA TGTGCCAGCATCGCGGGACCAGGGCGGGACACTGAAGCTTTCTTT. Translating gives CASIAGPGRDTEAFF.

J is TRBJ2-7 and V is TRBV5-1; 7 nucleotides align to TRBD2. J lost 4 bases, V lost 3 bases, and 7 bases had no gene match. The germline gives CDR1 SGHRS, CDR2 YFSETQ. The CDR3 consists of 14 residues. The CDR3 nucleotides are TGCGCCAGCAGCTCCACGGGGGAGGGATACGAGCAGTACTTC. Amino acids: CASSSTGEGYEQYF.

The chain couples TRBV15 to TRBJ1-2, with 7 nucleotides matching TRBD1. In germline, CDR1 is LNHNV, CDR2 YYDKDF (reference sequence). V gave up 5 bases and J gave up 4 bases; unmatched junction bases: 4. This CDR3 has 13 amino acids. CDR3 amino acids: CATSGRDSYGYTF. DNA for the CDR3: TGTGCCACCAGCGGCCGGGACAGCTATGGCTACACCTTC. Supplemented by reference TRBV15 and TRBJ1-2, the full variable domain reads DAMVIQNPRYQVTQFGKPVTLSCSQTLNHNVMYWYQQKSSQAPKLLFHYYDKDFNNEADTPDNFQSRRPNTSFCFLDIRSPGLGDTAMYLCATSGRDSYGYTFGSGTRLTVV.

The chain is built from TRBV19 and TRBJ1-1, with D perhaps TRBD1 (6 bases). V was pared by 6 bases and J by 0 bases, with 8 bases between. In germline, CDR1 is LNHDA, CDR2 SQIVND (reference sequence). The CDR3 is 13 residues long. This CDR3 is CASRGQMNTEAFF. The CDR3 nucleotides read TGTGCCAGTAGAGGACAGATGAACACTGAAGCTTTCTTT.

V is TRBV20-1 and J is TRBJ1-1; D unclear. Trimming took 4 bases from V and 5 from J, leaving 8 bases between them. CDR1 and CDR2 from the germline V gene are DFQATT and SNEGSKA (reference sequence). The CDR3 totals 11 residues. CDR3 DNA sequence: TGCAGTGCTACGTCTAGGACTGAAGCTTTCTTT. Its translation: CSATSRTEAFF.

DNA of the CDR3: TGTGCCATCAGTGACCACGACAGGCGGGCGGGGGAAGAGACCCAGTACTTC. Amino acids: CAISDHDRRAGEETQYF. The chain is built from TRBV10-3 and TRBJ2-5; tentatively, D is TRBD2 (7 bases). CDR3 length: 17 amino acids. Germline CDR1 reads ENHRY; CDR2 reads SYGVKD. Between the trimmed V and J ends, which lost 3 bases and 3 bases, there was a span of 20 bases.

The gene calls are TRBV29-1 and TRBJ1-2; D may be TRBD1 (6 bases). This CDR3 contains 15 residues. The germline V gene has CDR1 SQVTM and CDR2 ANQGSEA. The V end lost 0 bases, the J end lost 7 bases, and 18 bases lay between the germline ends. Written as DNA, the CDR3 is TGCAGCGTTGAAGATATCCGACAGGAGAGCCTTGGCTACACCTTC. It yields the protein CSVEDIRQESLGYTF.

This rearrangement joins TRBV5-5 to TRBJ2-6; D possibly corresponds to TRBD2 (6 bases). Germline V gene data show CDR1 as SGHKS and CDR2 as YYEKEE (reference sequence). V was pared by 0 bases and J by 1 base, with 14 bases between. This CDR3 spans 18 amino acids. The CDR3 nucleotides read TGTGCCAGCAGCTTGGTTCCGGGGGTTACATCTGGGGCCAACGTCCTGACTTTC. Translated: CASSLVPGVTSGANVLTF.

With regard to this clone: The same CDR3 is also encoded by other DNA sequences in this sample. The chain recombines TRBV18 with TRBJ2-5; D not certain. CDR1 is KGHSH and CDR2 is LQKENI in the germline V gene. The CDR3 totals 15 residues. With 0 bases removed from V and 1 base from J, the gap between germline ends came to 9 bases. CDR3 amino acids: CASSPPSGTQETQYF. The CDR3 DNA reads TGTGCCAGCTCACCACCCTCAGGAACCCAAGAGACCCAGTACTTC.